This entry lists 18 T cell receptor beta chains sequenced from one sample in a study of cytomegalovirus exposure and HLA in healthy donors. Sequencing was performed with immunoSEQ multiplex PCR; in TCRdb, only in-frame clones are kept and a portion is missing. Altogether about 43,000 clones are present, 92% being singletons, with the ten largest covering about 5%. Sequencing was carried out using PBMCs. The receptors were sampled from a man between 18 and 29 years old in good health and CMV-seronegative.

CDR3 nucleotides: TGTGCCAGCTCCGAGTGGGAACAGGGGAATGAAAAACTGTTTTTT. Translating it yields CASSEWEQGNEKLFF. The chain couples TRBV18 to TRBJ1-4; 7 nucleotides line up with TRBD1. The CDR3 consists of 15 residues. Germline CDR1 reads KGHSH; CDR2 reads LQKENI. After removal of 6 bases from V and 5 bases from J, the junction contained 9 bases not matched to a gene.

V usage is TRBV28 and J usage is TRBJ1-2; D unclear. Per the germline V gene, CDR1 is MDHEN and CDR2 is SYDVKM. CDR3 size: 12 residues. Trimming took off 5 bases at V and 8 bases at J, with 12 bases between the two ends. CDR3 nucleotide sequence: TGTGCCAGCAGTCCGGGGTTTGGCGGCTACACCTTC. It is translated as CASSPGFGGYTF.

This chain joins TRBV15 and TRBJ1-1; D is undetermined. Trimming shortened V by 1 base and J by 2 bases, and 8 bases separated the two germline ends. The CDR3 runs 14 residues. CDR1 and CDR2 from the germline V gene are LNHNV and YYDKDF (reference sequence). The CDR3 DNA sequence: TGTGCCACCAGCAGAGGAACAGTAAACACTGAAGCTTTCTTT. It codes for CATSRGTVNTEAFF.

The chain employs TRBV7-2 and TRBJ2-2; D unresolved. V gave up 4 bases and J gave up 4 bases, with 13 bases separating them. This CDR3 comprises 15 residues. The germline gives CDR1 SGHTA, CDR2 FQGNSA. The CDR3 DNA sequence: TGTGCCAGCAGCTATGACACCCCCATCACCGGGGAGCTGTTTTTT. Its translation is CASSYDTPITGELFF.

The V call is TRBV9, the J call TRBJ1-1; 7 positions agree with TRBD1. Germline assignment: CDR1 SGDLS and CDR2 YYNGEE. This CDR3 is built from 18 residues. J was trimmed by 0 bases and V by 1 base; bases with no gene match: 12. DNA of the CDR3: TGTGCCAGCAGCGTAATAGGGGGACAGAGCCTTATGAACACTGAAGCTTTCTTT. This codes for CASSVIGGQSLMNTEAFF.

The J gene is TRBJ2-7, the V gene TRBV9; D unclear. The CDR3 covers 13 residues. The germline V gene encodes CDR1 SGDLS and CDR2 YYNGEE. The V gene lost 4 bases and the J gene lost 2 bases, with 10 bases spanning the gap. CDR3 sequence (DNA): TGTGCCAGCAGCCAAAGTGGAGCCTACGAGCAGTACTTC. Encoded protein: CASSQSGAYEQYF.

This clone was observed a single time. V and J are TRBV19 and TRBJ2-2; TRBD2 is a possible D gene (7 bases). Trimming stripped 10 bases from V and 1 base from J, with 22 bases between. CDR1 LNHDA and CDR2 SQIVND come from the germline V gene (reference sequence). There are 17 residues in the CDR3. For the CDR3, the DNA is TGTGCCACCAAGGGGGGGGCAGGCGACCTGAACACCGGGGAGCTGTTTTTT. Translated, it gives CATKGGAGDLNTGELFF.

The chain recombines TRBV7-9 with TRBJ1-1; 9 bases are a match to TRBD1. The germline V gene encodes CDR1 SEHNR and CDR2 FQNEAQ (reference sequence). Losses at the gene ends were 4 bases for V and 8 bases for J; bases not matched to a gene: 5. The CDR3 totals 13 residues. DNA of the CDR3: TGTGCCAGCAGCTGGACAGGGGTGTCCGAAGCTTTCTTT. Its protein product is CASSWTGVSEAFF.

The genes are TRBV5-6 and TRBJ1-5; a possible D gene is TRBD1 (5 bases). Germline lookup yields CDR1 SGHDT and CDR2 YYEEEE. Trimming removed 5 bases at V and 2 bases at J, with 11 bases between. This CDR3 is built from 14 residues. CDR3 DNA sequence: TGTGCCAGCAGTTCTAGACAGCGCAATCAGCCCCAGCATTTT. Translated, it gives CASSSRQRNQPQHF.

The rearrangement joins TRBV7-9 to TRBJ1-2; no reliable D call. Trimming removed 5 bases at V and 4 bases at J, with 17 bases between. The CDR3 length is 15 residues. Germline loops: CDR1 SEHNR, CDR2 FQNEAQ (reference sequence). In nucleotides, the CDR3 is TGTGCCAGCAGCCCGAGCCTCTTTTCCCTCTATGGCTACACCTTC. It is translated as CASSPSLFSLYGYTF. Using reference TRBV7-9 and TRBJ1-2 for the parts outside the CDR3, the full variable domain is DTGVSQNPRHKITKRGQNVTFRCDPISEHNRLYWYRQTLGQGPEFLTYFQNEAQLEKSRLLSDRFSAERPKGSFSTLEIQRTEQGDSAMYLCASSPSLFSLYGYTFGSGTRLTVV.

V usage is TRBV19 and J usage is TRBJ1-2; D ambiguous. CDR3 length: 15 residues. The germline V and J ends were trimmed by 3 bases and 4 bases, with 15 bases remaining between them. The germline gives CDR1 LNHDA, CDR2 SQIVND (reference sequence). The CDR3 nucleotides are TGTGCCAGTAGTATGGGAGGAGCGCTCAGCTATGGCTACACCTTC. This encodes CASSMGGALSYGYTF.

This sequence joins TRBV12-5 and TRBJ2-5, with a weak D call TRBD1 (5 bases). Trimming took 1 base from V and 1 from J, leaving 7 bases between them. The CDR3 totals 14 residues. The germline CDR1 and CDR2 sequences are LGHNT and FRNRAP. The CDR3 nucleotides are TGTGCTAGTGGTTTGGCAGGGATCCAAGAGACCCAGTACTTC. Protein product: CASGLAGIQETQYF. The variable domain in full, with the rest retrieved from reference TRBV12-5 and TRBJ2-5, is DARVTQTPRHKVTEMGQEVTMRCQPILGHNTVFWYRQTMMQGLELLAYFRNRAPLDDSGMPKDRFSAEMPDATLATLKIQPSEPRDSAVYFCASGLAGIQETQYFGPGTRLLVL.

The rearrangement uses TRBV2 and TRBJ1-5, with D uncertain. Between the trimmed V and J ends, which lost 6 bases and 4 bases, there was a span of 13 bases. Looked up from germline, CDR1 is SNHLY and CDR2 is FYNNEI. The CDR3 contains 14 residues. The CDR3 loop reads CASRLTVGNQPQHF. The DNA of the CDR3 is TGTGCCAGCAGGTTAACAGTAGGAAATCAGCCCCAGCATTTT.

This chain joins TRBV19 and TRBJ2-5; 7 bases are a match to TRBD1. There are 14 residues in the CDR3. Germline CDR1 reads LNHDA; CDR2 reads SQIVND (reference sequence). V lost 6 bases and J lost 5; bases outside the gene matches: 9. CDR3 sequence reads: CASSFRTGGETQYF. The CDR3 nucleotides read TGTGCCAGTAGCTTCCGGACAGGTGGGGAGACCCAGTACTTC.

V is TRBV19 and J is TRBJ2-1; TRBD1 matches at 10 bases. CDR1 and CDR2 (germline): LNHDA, SQIVND (reference sequence). V gave up 1 base and J gave up 6 bases; unmatched junction bases: 0. CDR3 length: 14 residues. CDR3 in DNA: TGTGCCAGTAGTATAGGGGACAGGGGCAATGAGCAGTTCTTC. This codes for CASSIGDRGNEQFF.

V usage is TRBV7-2 and J usage is TRBJ2-1, with unresolved D. The ends were cut back, 1 base at V and 5 bases at J, with 9 bases in the middle. The CDR3 is 14 residues long. CDR1 and CDR2 (germline): SGHTA, FQGNSA. CDR3 region: CASSLEFQNNEQFF. The DNA of the CDR3 is TGTGCCAGCAGCTTAGAATTCCAGAACAATGAGCAGTTCTTC.

This chain connects TRBV14 to TRBJ2-3, with TRBD2 matching 10 bases. This CDR3 has 13 residues. The trim removed 4 bases at V and 7 bases at J, leaving 2 bases unmatched. Germline CDR1 SGHDN, CDR2 FVKESK. The CDR3 region is CASSLAGGNTQYF. CDR3 in DNA: TGTGCCAGCAGCCTAGCGGGGGGTAATACGCAGTATTTT.

V gene TRBV15 combines with J gene TRBJ1-2, with 8 bases matching TRBD1. Germline V gene lookup returns CDR1 LNHNV and CDR2 YYDKDF (reference sequence). This CDR3 comprises 15 residues. V gave up 0 bases and J gave up 3 bases; unmatched junction bases: 3. CDR3 sequence (DNA): TGTGCCACCAGCAGAGATCAGGGGGCGGACTATGGCTACACCTTC. It encodes CATSRDQGADYGYTF. Supplemented by reference TRBV15 and TRBJ1-2, the full variable domain reads DAMVIQNPRYQVTQFGKPVTLSCSQTLNHNVMYWYQQKSSQAPKLLFHYYDKDFNNEADTPDNFQSRRPNTSFCFLDIRSPGLGDTAMYLCATSRDQGADYGYTFGSGTRLTVV.